A selection of T cell receptor beta chains follows, all from one sample in a study of beta chain features in type 1 diabetes. Clones were sequenced by immunoSEQ multiplex PCR, and TCRdb holds only the in-frame ones, with some missing. The repertoire includes some 410,000 clones, more than 9.5% of them detected once, and over 0.035% sits in the top ten. The specimen was naive CD4+ T cells from blood. The receptors shown here come from a woman under 30 in good health. The CDR3 runs from the conserved cysteine through the conserved F or W. The order of the fields is CDR3 length, D gene, clone size, V gene, J gene, CDR3 protein, CDR3 DNA. The D gene is left open where the match is weak. Size is omitted from some rows. Given values are once, few, many or a class for expanded clones.

15	TRBD2	NA	TRBV7-3	TRBJ2-1	CASSQGGRSYNEQFF	TGTGCCAGCAGCCAGGGCGGGAGATCCTACAATGAGCAGTTCTTC
15	TRBD1	few	TRBV7-2	TRBJ2-5	CASSLVLTGGETQYF	TGTGCCAGCAGCTTAGTACTGACAGGGGGAGAGACCCAGTACTTC
10	NA	NA	TRBV7-9	TRBJ2-5	CASTGETQYF	TGTGCCAGCACGGGGGAGACCCAGTACTTC
12	NA	few	TRBV9	TRBJ2-2	CASSRETGELFF	TGTGCCAGCAGCCGAGAGACCGGGGAGCTGTTTTTT
16	TRBD1	few	TRBV27	TRBJ1-2	CASSPTGGRRNYGYTF	TGTGCCAGCAGCCCGACAGGGGGAAGGAGGAACTATGGCTACACCTTC
14	NA	NA	TRBV4-2	TRBJ1-2	CASSQVGQYYGYTF	TGTGCCAGCAGCCAAGTAGGCCAGTACTATGGCTACACCTTC
13	NA	NA	TRBV9	TRBJ2-5	CASSVGMKETQYF	TGTGCCAGCAGCGTAGGAATGAAAGAGACCCAGTACTTC
13	TRBD1	NA	TRBV7-2	TRBJ2-5	CASTLDRVETQYF	TGTGCCAGCACCCTCGACAGGGTGGAGACCCAGTACTTC
15	TRBD1	few	TRBV5-4	TRBJ2-5	CASSKDRTSQETQYF	TGTGCCAGCAGTAAGGACAGGACAAGCCAAGAGACCCAGTACTTC
11	NA	NA	TRBV2	TRBJ2-3	CASRVADTQYF	TGTGCCAGCAGGGTAGCGGATACGCAGTATTTT
14	NA	few	TRBV7-2	TRBJ2-1	CASSPRTFYNEQFF	TGTGCCAGCAGCCCAAGGACTTTTTACAATGAGCAGTTCTTC
12	NA	NA	TRBV5-1	TRBJ2-7	CASSVSPYEQYF	TGCGCCAGCAGTGTGTCCCCCTACGAGCAGTACTTC
12	NA	few	TRBV5-1	TRBJ2-7	CASSLGTGEQYF	TGCGCCAGCAGCTTGGGTACAGGCGAGCAGTACTTC
16	TRBD2	few	TRBV11-3	TRBJ2-1	CASSRRTSGAYNEQFF	TGTGCCAGCAGCCGGCGGACTAGCGGGGCCTACAATGAGCAGTTCTTC
16	NA	NA	TRBV7-9	TRBJ2-7	CASSQKPGTSSTQQYF	TGTGCCAGCAGCCAAAAACCGGGGACGAGCTCTACGCAGCAGTACTTC
11	NA	few	TRBV15	TRBJ1-3	CATSNRSGIYF	TGTGCCACCAGCAACCGAAGTGGCATATATTTT
16	NA	NA	TRBV7-2	TRBJ2-7	CASSKGAAGWPYEQYF	TGTGCCAGCAGCAAGGGGGCGGCGGGGTGGCCCTACGAGCAGTACTTC
14	NA	NA	TRBV18	TRBJ2-3	CASSPGGSTDTQYF	TGTGCCAGCTCTCCCGGCGGGTCCACAGATACGCAGTATTTT
11	NA	NA	TRBV9	TRBJ2-3	CASGTTDTQYF	TGTGCCAGCGGGACCACAGATACGCAGTATTTT
14	NA	NA	TRBV6-5	TRBJ1-1	CASRGDKLNTEAFF	TGTGCCAGCAGGGGGGACAAACTGAACACTGAAGCTTTCTTT
15	TRBD2	few	TRBV6-6	TRBJ2-3	CASRGSGRWTDTQYF	TGTGCCAGCAGGGGTAGCGGGAGGTGGACAGATACGCAGTATTTT
15	TRBD2	few	TRBV28	TRBJ2-1	CASSLAGGLTNEQFF	TGTGCCAGCAGTTTGGCGGGGGGGCTAACCAATGAGCAGTTCTTC
13	NA	NA	TRBV29-1	TRBJ2-7	CSVRRGFSDEQYF	TGCAGCGTCCGGAGAGGTTTTAGTGATGAGCAGTACTTC
13	NA	few	TRBV29-1	TRBJ1-1	CSVRPQTNTEAFF	TGCAGCGTTCGACCCCAAACCAACACTGAAGCTTTCTTT
13	TRBD1	NA	TRBV9	TRBJ1-2	CASSGTGVGGYTF	TGTGCCAGCAGCGGGACAGGGGTCGGCGGCTACACCTTC
14	NA	few	TRBV5-1	TRBJ2-1	CASSRGPGINEQFF	TGCGCCAGCAGCCGGGGCCCGGGGATCAATGAGCAGTTCTTC
15	TRBD1	NA	TRBV13	TRBJ2-1	CASSHRTGGKNEQFF	TGTGCCAGCAGCCATCGGACAGGGGGCAAAAATGAGCAGTTCTTC
11	NA	few	TRBV30	TRBJ2-5	CAWSPRETQYF	TGTGCCTGGAGTCCACGGGAGACCCAGTACTTC
15	TRBD1	NA	TRBV14	TRBJ1-4	CASSQKTGFNEKLFF	TGTGCCAGCAGCCAAAAGACAGGGTTTAATGAAAAACTGTTTTTT
15	NA	few	TRBV21-1	TRBJ2-5	CASSKDRTTQETQYF	TGTGCCAGCAGCAAAGACAGGACTACACAAGAGACCCAGTACTTC
13	TRBD2	NA	TRBV7-2	TRBJ2-5	CASSGTIQETQYF	TGTGCCAGCAGCGGGACTATCCAAGAGACCCAGTACTTC